This T cell receptor beta chain stems from a study of shared clonotypes between healthy human individuals. This clone was seen once. The data were produced by immunoSEQ multiplex PCR, yet TCRdb's version contains in-frame clones alone and is incomplete. Of about 2 million clones listed, 85% to 95% were seen once; the top ten hold more than 0.1%. There are 15 residues in the CDR3. The V and J ends lost 6 bases and 4 bases, in that order; junction bases with no gene match: 8. The germline V gene encodes CDR1 MGHRA and CDR2 YSYEKL. This chain connects TRBV4-1 to TRBJ2-3, with TRBD2 matching 9 bases. Sequencing was done on a sample of naive CD4+ T cells sorted from blood. Subset described: CD45RA+ positively selected. This sequence originates from a man between 18 and 29 years old in good health. Written as DNA, the CDR3 is TGCGCCAGCAGACCCCTCGGACTAGCGCCAGATACGCAGTATTTT. Amino acid sequence: CASRPLGLAPDTQYF.